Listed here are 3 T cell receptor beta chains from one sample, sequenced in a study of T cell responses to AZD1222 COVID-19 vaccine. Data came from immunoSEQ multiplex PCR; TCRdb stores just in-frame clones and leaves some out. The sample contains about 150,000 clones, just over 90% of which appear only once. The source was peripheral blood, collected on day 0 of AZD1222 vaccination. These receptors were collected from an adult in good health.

The CDR3 here is CASSSRGRGGARGYGYTF. The DNA for the CDR3 is TGTGCCAGCAGCTCGCGGGGACGAGGGGGTGCCAGGGGCTATGGCTACACCTTC. This chain connects TRBV7-9 to TRBJ1-2, with a tentative D call TRBD1 (6 bases). Deletions cut 4 bases from V and 4 bases from J, with 25 bases between. CDR1 and CDR2 from the germline V gene are SEHNR and FQNEAQ (reference sequence). The CDR3 totals 18 residues.

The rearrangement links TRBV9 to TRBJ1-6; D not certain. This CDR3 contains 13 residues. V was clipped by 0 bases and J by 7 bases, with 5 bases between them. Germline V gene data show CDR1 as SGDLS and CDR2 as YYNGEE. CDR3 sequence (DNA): TGTGCCAGCAGCGTAGAACTGAATTCACCCCTCCACTTT. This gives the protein CASSVELNSPLHF.

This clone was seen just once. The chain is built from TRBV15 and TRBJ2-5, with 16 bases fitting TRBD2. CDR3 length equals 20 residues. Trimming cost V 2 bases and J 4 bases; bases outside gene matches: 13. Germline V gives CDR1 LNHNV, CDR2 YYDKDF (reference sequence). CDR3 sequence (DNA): TGTGCCACCAGCAGACCCTCCGGGACTAGCGGGAGGGCTGTTCGAGAGACCCAGTACTTC. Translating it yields CATSRPSGTSGRAVRETQYF.